The present TCR beta chain was sequenced within a study of response to subunit inactivated influenza vaccine. The V end was cut by 5 bases, the J end by 4 bases, with 14 bases between. This CDR3 region has 15 residues. Whole-study findings and limits: Only a handful of new T cells, the authors suggested, are recruited with each seasonal influenza vaccination.

TCRdb re-called the RT-PCR reads through MiXCR, storing one row per CDR3 protein. Here the sample spans hundreds of thousands of distinct CDR3 sequences, 12% being singletons. This clonotype was counted many times. The antigen is unknown. The chain combines TRBV12-3 or TRBV12-4 with TRBJ2-2, with D tentatively TRBD1 (6 bases). The clonotype comes from a man aged 45-60 years who received an inactivated influenza vaccine. The sequencing here drew on PBMCs from blood, taken on the day of vaccination. CDR3 in amino acids: CASSRTAESTGELFF. CDR3 in DNA: TGTGCCAGCAGTCGGACAGCCGAAAGCACCGGGGAGCTGTTTTTT.